This T cell receptor (beta chain) originates from a study of shared clonotypes between healthy human individuals. With regard to this clone: Its antigen is unknown.

Study findings and constraints: Non-shared clonotypes had lower generation probabilities than those shared by all four donors. Apart from blood, nothing was sampled; tissue repertoires likely differ.

The CDR3 has 10 amino acids. Germline assignment: CDR1 DFQATT and CDR2 SNEGSKA (reference sequence). The ends were cut back, 3 bases at V and 8 bases at J, with 7 bases in the middle. Deep was the level used in running the assay. Around 30,000 T cell genomes, or roughly 180 ng DNA, went into the sorted-subset replicate PCRs. Using immunoSEQ multiplex PCR, the repertoire was profiled, and TCRdb retains in-frame clones only, with some absent. The sample holds approximately 2.3 million clones; just over 90% are singletons and the top ten take about 0.39%. This receptor was obtained from a man aged 18-30 years in good health. Some clones in this sample may be carry-over from other donors' samples. The chain is built from TRBV20-1 and TRBJ1-2; D remains unclear. The sequenced sample consisted of naive CD4+ T cells from PBMCs. The subset is: CD45RA+ positively selected. CDR3 sequence (DNA): TGCAGTGCTAGGTTCGGGGGCTACACCTTC. Translation gives CSARFGGYTF.